This is a list of T cell receptor beta chains from one sample in a study of T cells in Graves' hyperthyroidism and ophthalmopathy. TCRdb ran MiXCR on the multiplex PCR reads and lists one entry per CDR3 protein. Among more than 500,000 distinct CDR3 sequences listed, 14% to 15% were seen once. Specimen: blood. These receptors all come from a woman aged 35 to 49 with Graves' ophthalmopathy. Each CDR3 is given with its conserved first and last residue. Fields, in order: V gene, clone size, J gene, D gene, CDR3 protein, CDR3 DNA. A D gene is named only where the DNA matches it firmly. Rows may omit the clone size; those that give it use once, few, many or a size class.

v_call: TRBV6-1
clone_size: few
j_call: TRBJ1-6
d_call: NA
cdr3_aa: CASHPGQKNSPLHF
cdr3_nt: TGTGCCAGCCACCCAGGACAGAAAAATTCACCCCTCCACTTT

v_call: TRBV28
clone_size: NA
j_call: TRBJ2-7
d_call: NA
cdr3_aa: CASSLGQVERGQYF
cdr3_nt: TGTGCCAGCAGTTTGGGACAGGTGGAGCGGGGGCAGTACTTC

v_call: TRBV7-2
clone_size: many
j_call: TRBJ2-7
d_call: TRBD1
cdr3_aa: CASSLDRGYYEQYF
cdr3_nt: TGTGCCAGCAGCTTAGACAGGGGTTACTACGAGCAGTACTTC

v_call: TRBV2
clone_size: many
j_call: TRBJ2-2
d_call: NA
cdr3_aa: CASRRGAAGELFF
cdr3_nt: TGTGCCAGCAGGAGAGGGGCGGCCGGGGAGCTGTTTTTT

v_call: TRBV10-3
clone_size: many
j_call: TRBJ1-1
d_call: NA
cdr3_aa: CAISAYGTTNTEAFF
cdr3_nt: TGTGCCATCAGCGCCTACGGGACAACGAACACTGAAGCTTTCTTT

v_call: TRBV7-9
clone_size: NA
j_call: TRBJ1-1
d_call: NA
cdr3_aa: CASSLEELPNTEAFF
cdr3_nt: TGTGCCAGCAGCTTAGAGGAATTACCGAACACTGAAGCTTTCTTT

v_call: TRBV30
clone_size: few
j_call: TRBJ2-5
d_call: NA
cdr3_aa: CAWSPPIRDRSFLETQYF
cdr3_nt: NA

v_call: TRBV20-1
clone_size: few
j_call: TRBJ2-7
d_call: NA
cdr3_aa: CSARDVKGTLTYEQYF
cdr3_nt: TGCAGTGCTAGAGATGTCAAGGGGACACTGACCTACGAGCAGTACTTC

v_call: TRBV4-3
clone_size: NA
j_call: TRBJ2-7
d_call: NA
cdr3_aa: CASASSEGWEQYF
cdr3_nt: TGCGCCAGCGCCTCCAGCGAGGGTTGGGAGCAGTACTTC

v_call: TRBV20-1
clone_size: many
j_call: TRBJ2-7
d_call: NA
cdr3_aa: CSARGRSYEQYF
cdr3_nt: TGCAGTGCTAGAGGGCGGTCCTACGAGCAGTACTTC

v_call: TRBV27
clone_size: NA
j_call: TRBJ1-1
d_call: NA
cdr3_aa: CASRDPYPNTEAFF
cdr3_nt: TGTGCCAGCAGGGACCCATACCCTAACACTGAAGCTTTCTTT

v_call: TRBV30
clone_size: NA
j_call: TRBJ1-2
d_call: TRBD1
cdr3_aa: CAWGTGTNYGYTF
cdr3_nt: TGTGCCTGGGGGACAGGAACTAACTATGGCTACACCTTC

v_call: TRBV28
clone_size: many
j_call: TRBJ2-5
d_call: TRBD2
cdr3_aa: CASSTRLAGQETQYF
cdr3_nt: TGTGCCAGCAGTACCAGACTAGCGGGGCAAGAGACCCAGTACTTC

v_call: TRBV28
clone_size: NA
j_call: TRBJ2-2
d_call: NA
cdr3_aa: CASSFKGGDTGELFF
cdr3_nt: TGTGCCAGCAGTTTCAAAGGGGGGGACACCGGGGAGCTGTTTTTT

v_call: TRBV19
clone_size: many
j_call: TRBJ1-5
d_call: TRBD1
cdr3_aa: CASSQGDREGQPQHF
cdr3_nt: TGTGCCAGTAGTCAAGGGGACAGGGAAGGTCAGCCCCAGCATTTT

v_call: TRBV2
clone_size: NA
j_call: TRBJ1-1
d_call: NA
cdr3_aa: CASSTLRAEAFF
cdr3_nt: TGTGCCAGCAGTACCCTCCGGGCTGAAGCTTTCTTT

v_call: TRBV9
clone_size: few
j_call: TRBJ2-2
d_call: NA
cdr3_aa: CASSVWENTGELFF
cdr3_nt: TGTGCCAGCAGCGTCTGGGAAAACACCGGGGAGCTGTTTTTT

v_call: TRBV6-2/TRBV6-3
clone_size: many
j_call: TRBJ1-5
d_call: NA
cdr3_aa: CASSYGAGLGQPQHF
cdr3_nt: TGTGCCAGCAGTTACGGAGCCGGACTGGGCCAGCCCCAGCATTTT

v_call: TRBV12-3/TRBV12-4
clone_size: many
j_call: TRBJ1-1
d_call: NA
cdr3_aa: CASSLPLGDTEAFF
cdr3_nt: TGTGCCAGCAGTTTGCCCCTTGGGGACACTGAAGCTTTCTTT

v_call: TRBV29-1
clone_size: many
j_call: TRBJ2-7
d_call: TRBD1
cdr3_aa: CSVAGTGGYEQYF
cdr3_nt: TGCAGCGTTGCCGGGACAGGGGGCTACGAGCAGTACTTC

v_call: TRBV29-1
clone_size: many
j_call: TRBJ1-2
d_call: NA
cdr3_aa: CSVEDQVVGGGYTF
cdr3_nt: TGCAGCGTTGAAGATCAAGTAGTGGGAGGGGGCTACACCTTC

v_call: TRBV10-3
clone_size: many
j_call: TRBJ2-5
d_call: TRBD1
cdr3_aa: CAISGPTGVQETQYF
cdr3_nt: TGTGCCATCAGTGGACCGACAGGGGTCCAAGAGACCCAGTACTTC

v_call: TRBV6-2/TRBV6-3
clone_size: many
j_call: TRBJ1-2
d_call: NA
cdr3_aa: CASNHEGTGYGYTF
cdr3_nt: TGTGCCAGCAATCATGAGGGGACTGGGTATGGCTACACCTTC

v_call: TRBV27
clone_size: NA
j_call: TRBJ2-4
d_call: TRBD2
cdr3_aa: CASSPPSGVGMGKNIQYF
cdr3_nt: TGTGCCAGCTCACCACCTAGCGGAGTTGGGATGGGCAAAAACATTCAGTACTTC

v_call: TRBV6-5
clone_size: many
j_call: TRBJ2-7
d_call: TRBD1
cdr3_aa: CASRGTGGYEQYF
cdr3_nt: TGTGCCAGCAGAGGGACAGGGGGCTACGAGCAGTACTTC

v_call: TRBV28
clone_size: many
j_call: TRBJ2-5
d_call: NA
cdr3_aa: CASTQGGGRETQYF
cdr3_nt: TGTGCCAGCACCCAAGGGGGGGGACGAGAGACCCAGTACTTC

v_call: TRBV12-3/TRBV12-4
clone_size: many
j_call: TRBJ2-7
d_call: TRBD2
cdr3_aa: CASSFGLAGGLSYEQYF
cdr3_nt: TGTGCCAGCAGTTTCGGACTAGCGGGAGGGCTTTCGTACGAGCAGTACTTC

v_call: TRBV28
clone_size: many
j_call: TRBJ2-5
d_call: NA
cdr3_aa: CASGSPETQYF
cdr3_nt: TGTGCCAGCGGGAGTCCAGAGACCCAGTACTTC

v_call: TRBV7-2
clone_size: few
j_call: TRBJ2-7
d_call: NA
cdr3_aa: CASSLAKGGGPYEQYF
cdr3_nt: TGTGCCAGCAGCTTAGCGAAGGGGGGAGGGCCTTACGAGCAGTACTTC

v_call: TRBV20-1
clone_size: many
j_call: TRBJ1-1
d_call: TRBD1
cdr3_aa: CSARKDRGGTEAFF
cdr3_nt: TGCAGTGCTAGAAAAGACAGGGGTGGGACTGAAGCTTTCTTT

v_call: TRBV7-9
clone_size: many
j_call: TRBJ1-6
d_call: NA
cdr3_aa: CASSFNAIPDNSPLHF
cdr3_nt: TGTGCCAGCAGCTTCAATGCAATCCCCGATAATTCACCCCTCCACTTT

v_call: TRBV25-1
clone_size: few
j_call: TRBJ1-5
d_call: NA
cdr3_aa: CASSESSRVNQPQHF
cdr3_nt: TGTGCCAGCAGTGAATCGTCACGGGTCAATCAGCCCCAGCATTTT

v_call: TRBV28
clone_size: many
j_call: TRBJ2-4
d_call: NA
cdr3_aa: CASSLGQSRIQYF
cdr3_nt: TGTGCCAGCAGCCTTGGACAGTCCCGCATTCAGTACTTC

v_call: TRBV11-2
clone_size: NA
j_call: TRBJ2-2
d_call: TRBD2
cdr3_aa: CASMRGGRSSTGELFF
cdr3_nt: TGTGCCAGCATGAGGGGCGGGAGGAGTTCCACCGGGGAGCTGTTTTTT